A selection of T cell receptor beta chains follows, all from one sample in a study of blood T cell repertoires in COVID-19. Sequencing used immunoSEQ multiplex PCR; TCRdb keeps in-frame clones, though not all of them. The sample contains about 480,000 clones, around 89% of which appear only once. The material sequenced was peripheral blood. The receptors originated from a woman aged 30 to 39 with acute or convalescent COVID-19. CDR3s include the opening cysteine and the closing phenylalanine or tryptophan. The D gene is left open where the match is weak. Clone size, where shown, is once, few, many, or a class for clones that have expanded.

D: NA; size: NA; V: TRBV5-1; J: TRBJ2-5; CDR3: CASSLGQMETQYF; DNA: TGCGCCAGCAGCTTGGGACAAATGGAGACCCAGTACTTC
D: TRBD1; size: NA; V: TRBV5-1; J: TRBJ1-2; CDR3: CASSSGQGEYGYTF; DNA: TGCGCCAGCAGTTCCGGACAGGGAGAATATGGCTACACCTTC
D: NA; size: NA; V: TRBV29-1; J: TRBJ2-5; CDR3: CSVSGVGQETQYF; DNA: TGCAGCGTCTCGGGGGTAGGACAAGAGACCCAGTACTTC
D: NA; size: once; V: TRBV10-3; J: TRBJ2-3; CDR3: CAITSRAPPDTQYF; DNA: TGTGCCATCACCTCTAGAGCGCCTCCAGATACGCAGTATTTT
D: NA; size: NA; V: TRBV6-5; J: TRBJ1-4; CDR3: CASAGRKDEKLFF; DNA: TGTGCCAGTGCGGGGCGTAAGGACGAAAAACTGTTTTTT
D: TRBD1; size: few; V: TRBV5-1; J: TRBJ2-7; CDR3: CASSSVDRGIIDEQYF; DNA: TGCGCCAGCAGCAGCGTCGACAGGGGAATAATAGACGAGCAGTACTTC
D: TRBD1; size: NA; V: TRBV29-1; J: TRBJ2-7; CDR3: CSVEPGGGEQYF; DNA: TGCAGCGTTGAACCAGGGGGCGGGGAGCAGTACTTC
D: NA; size: NA; V: TRBV12-3/TRBV12-4; J: TRBJ2-7; CDR3: CASSLGQSYEQYF; DNA: TGTGCCAGCAGTTTAGGTCAGTCCTACGAGCAGTACTTC
D: TRBD1; size: NA; V: TRBV7-2; J: TRBJ1-1; CDR3: CASSPGQGAGGTEAFF; DNA: TGTGCCAGCAGCCCGGGACAGGGGGCGGGTGGCACTGAAGCTTTCTTT
D: NA; size: NA; V: TRBV5-1; J: TRBJ1-1; CDR3: CASSLAPDRTNTEAFF; DNA: TGCGCCAGCAGCTTGGCCCCCGACAGAACGAACACTGAAGCTTTCTTT
D: TRBD2; size: few; V: TRBV2; J: TRBJ2-1; CDR3: CASLTAASGGTNEQFF; DNA: TGTGCCAGCCTGACGGCGGCGAGCGGGGGGACCAATGAGCAGTTCTTC
D: NA; size: NA; V: TRBV5-4; J: TRBJ2-3; CDR3: CASSSRWASWTDTQYF; DNA: TGTGCCAGCAGCTCACGATGGGCGAGTTGGACAGATACGCAGTATTTT
D: TRBD2; size: NA; V: TRBV9; J: TRBJ2-7; CDR3: CASSTGGGNEQYF; DNA: TGTGCCAGCAGCACGGGAGGAGGGAACGAGCAGTACTTC
D: TRBD2; size: NA; V: TRBV5-1; J: TRBJ2-4; CDR3: CASSLIAGLNIQYF; DNA: TGCGCCAGCAGCTTAATAGCGGGACTAAACATTCAGTACTTC
D: NA; size: once; V: TRBV28; J: TRBJ2-2; CDR3: CASSWGRRGTGELFF; DNA: TGTGCCAGCAGCTGGGGGAGGCGGGGCACCGGGGAGCTGTTTTTT
D: NA; size: few; V: TRBV18; J: TRBJ1-4; CDR3: CASSPPAGEKLFF; DNA: TGTGCCAGCTCACCACCGGCAGGGGAAAAACTGTTTTTT